These 30 T cell receptor beta chains were all obtained from the same sample, sequenced in a study of T cell repertoires in cytomegalovirus infection. No antigen has been assigned to these receptors. MiXCR, run by TCRdb on the reads, gives a single entry per CDR3 protein. Counted here are approximately 350,000 distinct CDR3 sequences, roughly 34% occurring once; the ten biggest clones make up 13%. Sequenced here: cultured PBMCs, sampled from culture after CMV antigen stimulation. These receptor sequences come from a human donor in good health (CMV status not recorded). Some clones in this sample may be carry-over from other donors' samples.

The CDR3 sequence is CASSISPPQGARAYEQYF. DNA for the CDR3: TGTGCCAGTAGTATATCCCCACCCCAGGGGGCGAGAGCCTACGAGCAGTACTTC. V is TRBV19 and J is TRBJ2-7; 8 bases agree with TRBD1. The V gene end was trimmed by 2 bases and the J gene end by 2 bases; junction bases not matched to a gene: 14. The CDR3 sequence is 18 residues long. The germline V gene has CDR1 LNHDA and CDR2 SQIVND (reference sequence).

V and J are TRBV9 and TRBJ2-1; 8 bases align to TRBD2. Germline V gene data show CDR1 as SGDLS and CDR2 as YYNGEE. The CDR3 length is 22 residues. The V segment lost 0 bases and the J segment 4 bases; nucleotides outside the gene matches: 24. The CDR3 DNA is TGTGCCAGCAGCGTAGCTCTAATTCTCCCCTCCGTAGCGGGAAGGGGGTACAATGAGCAGTTCTTC. Translating gives CASSVALILPSVAGRGYNEQFF.

This CDR3 is CSLPPETATDTQYF. The CDR3 DNA reads as TGCAGTCTCCCACCGGAGACGGCCACAGATACGCAGTATTTT. The gene calls are TRBV20-1 and TRBJ2-3; D is undetermined. CDR3 length: 14 amino acids. Trimming left V 8 bases short and J 2 bases short, with 17 bases between. Germline V gene lookup returns CDR1 DFQATT and CDR2 SNEGSKA (reference sequence).

This clonotype showed up just a few times. V usage is TRBV7-2 and J usage is TRBJ1-2; no clear D. The CDR3 length is 13 residues. V dropped 6 bases and J dropped 7 bases, with 15 bases sitting between them. Germline CDR1 is SGHTA and CDR2 is FQGNSA. The CDR3 loop is CASRPVRAGGYTF. For the CDR3, the DNA is TGTGCCAGCAGACCCGTGAGGGCAGGTGGCTACACCTTC.

V and J are TRBV6-2 or TRBV6-3 and TRBJ1-2; the D gene is possibly TRBD1 (5 bases). CDR3 length equals 13 residues. Germline V CDR1 and CDR2: MNHEY, SVGEGT. V lost 6 bases, J lost 8 bases, and 16 bases lay in between. The CDR3: CASRYQGGGGYTF. The CDR3 DNA is TGTGCCAGCAGATACCAGGGTGGCGGGGGCTACACCTTC.

The V gene is TRBV19, the J gene TRBJ2-1; no clear D. In germline, CDR1 is LNHDA, CDR2 SQIVND (reference sequence). The CDR3 is 16 amino acids. V dropped 7 bases and J dropped 0 bases, with 16 bases sitting between them. As DNA, the CDR3 is TGTGCCAGTATGGTGACTCCGCTAAGCTCCTACAATGAGCAGTTCTTC. Translation gives CASMVTPLSSYNEQFF.

This clonotype was counted between two and nine times. The chain is built from TRBV2 and TRBJ2-7; D not resolved. CDR1 and CDR2 from the germline V gene are SNHLY and FYNNEI. CDR3 length equals 11 residues. Between the trimmed V and J ends, which lost 7 bases and 4 bases, there was a span of 8 bases. For the CDR3, the DNA is TGTGCCAGCACTGAGACATACGAGCAGTACGTC. Protein product: CASTETYEQYV.

The genes are TRBV18 and TRBJ1-1; no clear D. The V end lost 5 bases, the J end lost 4 bases, and 17 bases lay between the germline ends. This CDR3 region has 15 residues. Germline CDR1 reads KGHSH; CDR2 reads LQKENI. The CDR3 region has the DNA TGTGCCAGCTCATTAACGGAGGGAAAGGCCACTGAAGCTTTCTTT. Encoded protein: CASSLTEGKATEAFF.

At least ten counts were recorded for this clonotype. The chain has TRBV7-9 and TRBJ2-7; 9 bases fit TRBD2. The V and J ends lost 6 bases and 3 bases, in that order; junction bases with no gene match: 15. The CDR3 is 17 residues long. Germline CDR1 reads SEHNR; CDR2 reads FQNEAQ (reference sequence). CDR3 region: CASSSRAGGRSNYEQYF. CDR3 sequence (DNA): TGTGCCAGCAGTTCCCGAGCGGGAGGACGTTCAAACTACGAGCAGTACTTC.

This clonotype was detected only a few times. This sequence joins TRBV14 and TRBJ2-1, with TRBD2 matching over 12 bases. CDR3 length: 18 residues. In germline, CDR1 is SGHDN, CDR2 FVKESK. V trimming: 4 bases; J trimming: 8 bases; junction bases outside the gene matches: 15. The chain's CDR3 is CASSPILAGGQWAYEQFF. The CDR3 nucleotides are TGTGCCAGCAGCCCCATACTAGCGGGAGGCCAATGGGCGTATGAGCAGTTCTTC.

The CDR3 nucleotides read TGTGCCAGCAGCTTATCAAGCGGGGGCGGCGGTTCACCCCTCCACTTT. Encoded protein: CASSLSSGGGGSPLHF. The chain has TRBV7-9 and TRBJ1-6; TRBD1 might be the D (6 bases). The V and J ends lost 2 bases and 9 bases respectively, with 17 bases between them. There are 16 residues in the CDR3. CDR1 SEHNR and CDR2 FQNEAQ come from the germline V gene (reference sequence).

The genes are TRBV24-1 and TRBJ1-2; D is unresolved. Germline V lookup: CDR1 KGHDR, CDR2 SFDVKD. The CDR3 has 14 amino acids. The germline V and J ends were trimmed by 5 bases and 2 bases, with 11 bases remaining between them. The CDR3 nucleotides read TGTGCCACCAGTGCCCCTGGACTGAACTATGGCTACACCTTC. It is translated as CATSAPGLNYGYTF.

The V call is TRBV7-3, the J call TRBJ2-2; D call uncertain. Trimming shortened V by 4 bases and J by 6 bases, and 18 bases separated the two germline ends. Germline lookup yields CDR1 SGHTA and CDR2 FQGTGA. The CDR3 spans 16 residues. In DNA form, the CDR3 reads TGTGCCAGCAGCTATAACCTGGGGAATAGTCCCGGGGAGCTGTTTTTT. Amino acids: CASSYNLGNSPGELFF.

V is TRBV7-2 and J is TRBJ1-1; D not resolved. The V gene lost 2 bases and the J gene lost 4 bases, with 14 bases spanning the gap. There are 15 residues in the CDR3. The germline gives CDR1 SGHTA, CDR2 FQGNSA. CDR3 sequence: CASSLTPVVGTEAFF. In DNA, the CDR3 is TGTGCCAGCAGCTTAACGCCCGTAGTGGGCACTGAAGCTTTCTTT.

J is TRBJ2-1 and V is TRBV29-1; D may be TRBD2 (5 bases). The V end lost 7 bases, the J end lost 3 bases, and 13 bases lay between the germline ends. Germline CDR1 and CDR2: SQVTM and ANQGSEA. The CDR3 is 13 amino acids. The CDR3 reads CSASAGNYNEQFF. For the CDR3, the DNA is TGCAGCGCCTCGGCCGGGAACTACAATGAGCAGTTCTTC.

The rearrangement links TRBV29-1 to TRBJ2-5; D possibly uses TRBD1 or TRBD2 (6 bases each). Between the trimmed V and J ends, which lost 4 bases and 5 bases, there was a span of 17 bases. The CDR3 spans 14 residues. Germline CDR1 is SQVTM and CDR2 is ANQGSEA. This CDR3 reads CSVGRRGGGETQYF. CDR3 bases: TGCAGCGTTGGACGCAGGGGAGGCGGGGAGACCCAGTACTTC.

A few counts support this clonotype. CDR3 sequence (DNA): TGTGCCAGCACAGGGGAGTACAATGAGCAGTTCTTC. Protein: CASTGEYNEQFF. The chain employs TRBV11-2 and TRBJ2-1; perhaps TRBD1 as D (6 bases). V gave up 7 bases and J gave up 4 bases, with 8 bases separating them. Germline V gene lookup returns CDR1 SGHAT and CDR2 FQNNGV. The CDR3 contains 12 residues.

The V and J genes are TRBV2 and TRBJ1-2; no reliable D call. Germline lookup yields CDR1 SNHLY and CDR2 FYNNEI. V lost 2 bases to trimming and J lost 6 bases, with 7 bases between them. The CDR3 is made up of 12 amino acids. CDR3 region: CASSENSDGYTF. In DNA, the CDR3 is TGTGCCAGCAGTGAAAATAGTGATGGCTACACCTTC.

In its sample, this clonotype was seen many times. This chain connects TRBV7-2 to TRBJ2-5; 8 bases are a match to TRBD1. The V gene's germline CDR1 is SGHTA and CDR2 FQGNSA. CDR3 length equals 15 residues. V shed 5 bases, J shed 2 bases, and the junction held 7 bases outside the gene matches. The CDR3 nucleotides read TGTGCCAGCAGCGAAGGACAGGGCGGTCAAGAGACCCAGTACTTC. It encodes CASSEGQGGQETQYF.

This clonotype showed up many times. This chain links TRBV14 with TRBJ1-5; maybe TRBD1 (6 bases). Trimming pared 4 bases from V and 5 bases from J, leaving 18 bases between. This CDR3 region has 16 residues. Germline V gene sequence: CDR1 SGHDN, CDR2 FVKESK. The CDR3 spells CASSLWGGEIHQPQHF. The CDR3 nucleotides are TGTGCCAGCAGCCTATGGGGGGGCGAGATTCATCAGCCCCAGCATTTT.

V gene TRBV9 combines with J gene TRBJ2-7, with a weak D call TRBD2 (6 bases). Per germline, CDR1 SGDLS and CDR2 YYNGEE. CDR3 length: 12 amino acids. The CDR3 protein is CPQQRREPEQYV. The CDR3 bases are TGTCCCCAGCAGAGGCGGGAACCTGAGCAGTACGTC.

This clonotype was counted only a few times. This chain's CDR3 is CASSYRDSYTDTQYF. CDR3 DNA sequence: TGTGCCAGCAGTTACCGGGACTCCTACACAGATACGCAGTATTTT. The chain links TRBV6-2 or TRBV6-3 to TRBJ2-3; a possible D gene is TRBD2 (6 bases). Germline CDR1 is MNHEY and CDR2 is SVGEGT. The V gene lost 2 bases and the J gene lost 2 bases, with 11 bases spanning the gap. The CDR3 is 15 residues long.

The chain couples TRBV11-2 to TRBJ2-1, with D possibly matching TRBD2 (6 bases). This CDR3 has 16 amino acids. CDR1 is SGHAT and CDR2 is FQNNGV in the germline V gene. V was pared by 7 bases and J by 3 bases, with 19 bases between. CDR3 sequence: CASTDLGGERYNEQFF. CDR3 nucleotides: TGTGCCAGCACCGACCTGGGCGGGGAGCGCTACAATGAGCAGTTCTTC.

The genes are TRBV7-8 and TRBJ1-3; D ambiguous. The CDR3 loop spans 13 amino acids. In germline, CDR1 is SGHVS, CDR2 FQNEAQ. The germline V and J ends were trimmed by 2 bases and 3 bases, with 5 bases remaining between them. This CDR3 reads CASSLTLGNTIYF. The CDR3 DNA follows: TGTGCCAGCAGCTTAACTCTTGGAAACACCATATATTTT.

This clonotype was detected only a few times. The chain has TRBV7-2 and TRBJ2-7; 9 bases are shared with TRBD2. V lost 0 bases and J lost 0; bases outside the gene matches: 9. Germline V lookup: CDR1 SGHTA, CDR2 FQGNSA. The CDR3 is made up of 18 amino acids. CDR3 residues: CASSLAPASGTTSYEQYF. The DNA for the CDR3 is TGTGCCAGCAGCTTAGCCCCCGCTAGCGGGACGACCTCCTACGAGCAGTACTTC. Filled out from reference TRBV7-2 and TRBJ2-7, the complete variable domain reads GAGVSQSPSNKVTEKGKDVELRCDPISGHTALYWYRQSLGQGLEFLIYFQGNSAPDKSGLPSDRFSAERTGGSVSTLTIQRTQQEDSAVYLCASSLAPASGTTSYEQYFGPGTRLTVT.

V usage is TRBV4-1 and J usage is TRBJ2-5; 7 nucleotides align to TRBD2. Germline CDR1 MGHRA, CDR2 YSYEKL. The CDR3 consists of 16 residues. J was trimmed by 1 base and V by 0 bases; bases with no gene match: 5. CDR3 nucleotides: TGCGCCAGCAGCCAAGATGGGCCTAGCGGCCAAGAGACCCAGTACTTC. Translated: CASSQDGPSGQETQYF.

In the case of this clonotype: A clone one base away is much larger, so this may be a read error. The chain couples TRBV28 to TRBJ2-1, with 9 nucleotides matching TRBD2. V shed 5 bases and J 4 bases; nucleotides not matched to a gene: 9. Germline lookup yields CDR1 MDHEN and CDR2 SYDVKM. CDR3 length: 16 amino acids. The CDR3 DNA is TGTGCCAGCAGTCCTAGCGGGATGGTCCGGTACAATGAGCAGTTCTTC. It yields the protein CASSPSGMVRYNEQFF.

J is TRBJ2-7 and V is TRBV7-2; 9 bases align to TRBD1. The V and J ends lost 5 bases and 3 bases, in that order; junction bases with no gene match: 8. The germline CDR1 and CDR2 sequences are SGHTA and FQGNSA. CDR3 length: 15 amino acids. CDR3 sequence (DNA): TGTGCCAGCAGCACAAGACCGGGACAGGGCTACGAGCAGTACTTC. It translates to CASSTRPGQGYEQYF.

In regard to this clonotype: This sequence may be a read error, since a much larger clone differs from it by one base. This chain connects TRBV7-2 to TRBJ2-1; perhaps TRBD1 as D (6 bases). The CDR3 length is 13 residues. Germline V gene data show CDR1 as SGHTA and CDR2 as FQGNSA. The CDR3 coding sequence is TGTGCCACCGGACAGAGCTCCTACAATGAGCAGTTGTTC. This gives the protein CATGQSSYNEQLF. The variable domain in full, completed from reference TRBV7-2 and TRBJ2-1, reads GAGVSQSPSNKVTEKGKDVELRCDPISGHTALYWYRQSLGQGLEFLIYFQGNSAPDKSGLPSDRFSAERTGGSVSTLTIQRTQQEDSAVYLCATGQSSYNEQLFGPGTRLTVL.

This clonotype has at least ten counts. V and J are TRBV6-2 or TRBV6-3 and TRBJ2-1; D may be TRBD1 (6 bases). CDR3 length: 14 residues. V shed 5 bases and J shed 8 bases, with 16 bases lying between them. The germline V gene has CDR1 MNHEY and CDR2 SVGEGT. The CDR3 DNA reads as TGTGCCAGCAGTCCGGGACACAGCACGGATGAGCAGTTCTTC. Translating it yields CASSPGHSTDEQFF.